This T cell receptor (beta chain) was profiled in a study of T cells in Graves' hyperthyroidism and ophthalmopathy. TCR beta CDR3 region amplification was performed from RNA transcripts. During a first-round RT-PCR of the TCR CDR3, the HTBI primer set was used. From the multiplex PCR reads, TCRdb called clonotypes with MiXCR, one entry per CDR3 protein. In the table there are 530,000 or so distinct CDR3 sequences, under 60% of which are singletons. Trimming removed 4 bases at V and 4 bases at J, with 17 bases between. This CDR3 has 16 residues. Germline CDR1 SEHNR, CDR2 FQNEAQ (reference sequence). Whole-study findings and limits: Blood also contained most expanded thyroid clonotypes above 0.001. The model forecast ophthalmopathy, anticipating it by a median roughly 6 months before onset. Ophthalmopathy was told apart from stable hyperthyroidism by a 13 V-J model.

In this sample, this clonotype turned up a few times. Its target is not known. Researchers barred patients who had uncontrolled infection, other autoimmune disease, pregnancy or lactation. This sequence originates from a woman under 30 with Graves' hyperthyroidism. The sample consisted of peripheral blood or thyroid tissue (not recorded which). The chain uses TRBV7-9 and TRBJ2-1, with D possibly matching TRBD1 (6 bases). The CDR3 loop reads CASSSQQGPSYNEQFF. The DNA for the CDR3 is TGTGCCAGCAGCTCCCAACAGGGACCTAGTTACAATGAGCAGTTCTTC.